The 23 T cell receptor beta chains below come from one sample, sequenced in a study of chemoradiotherapy in HPV16-positive cancers. The table came from immunoSEQ multiplex PCR; TCRdb's copy has only in-frame clones and leaves some out. Of about 2,700 clones listed, around nine tenths are singletons. This material consisted of tumor tissue, taken from a patient who underwent chemoradiotherapy. The origin of the receptors is a human donor with HPV-associated anogenital cancer.

The CDR3 sequence is CASTLLGSNTGELFF. In nucleotides, the CDR3 is TGTGCCAGCACACTGCTGGGGTCGAACACCGGGGAGCTGTTTTTT. The V gene is TRBV2, the J gene TRBJ2-2, with unresolved D. Per the germline V gene, CDR1 is SNHLY and CDR2 is FYNNEI. V gave up 7 bases and J gave up 0 bases, with 12 bases separating them. The CDR3 is 15 residues long. Combining the CDR3 with reference TRBV2 and TRBJ2-2 gives the whole variable domain EPEVTQTPSHQVTQMGQEVILRCVPISNHLYFYWYRQILGQKVEFLVSFYNNEISEKSEIFDDQFSVERPDGSNFTLKIRSTKLEDSAMYFCASTLLGSNTGELFFGEGSRLTVL.

There are a few counts of this clone. The chain has TRBV7-2 and TRBJ2-7; 7 positions agree with TRBD2. The CDR3 sequence is 15 residues long. Germline values: CDR1 SGHTA, CDR2 FQGNSA. Trimming at V came to 0 bases and at J to 2 bases, leaving 4 bases not matched to a gene. The CDR3 spells CASSLAVTSPYEQYF. CDR3 nucleotide sequence: TGTGCCAGCAGCTTAGCTGTGACTAGCCCCTACGAGCAGTACTTC. Complete variable domain (other parts from reference TRBV7-2 and TRBJ2-7): GAGVSQSPSNKVTEKGKDVELRCDPISGHTALYWYRQSLGQGLEFLIYFQGNSAPDKSGLPSDRFSAERTGGSVSTLTIQRTQQEDSAVYLCASSLAVTSPYEQYFGPGTRLTVT.

The chain links TRBV7-8 to TRBJ2-3; perhaps D is TRBD1 or TRBD2 (5 bases each). Trimming pared 1 base from V and 2 bases from J, leaving 7 bases between. Germline V gene lookup returns CDR1 SGHVS and CDR2 FQNEAQ. This CDR3 is built from 14 residues. In nucleotides, the CDR3 is TGTGCCAGCAGCTTAGAGGGGACCACAGATACGCAGTATTTT. Encoded protein: CASSLEGTTDTQYF.

The rearrangement uses TRBV30 and TRBJ2-5; D is unresolved. Germline loops: CDR1 GTSNPN, CDR2 SVGIG (reference sequence). There are 14 residues in the CDR3. V was trimmed by 0 bases and J by 1 base, leaving 9 bases between them. CDR3 sequence: CAWSVSSVQETQYF. As DNA, the CDR3 is TGTGCCTGGAGTGTTAGCAGCGTCCAAGAGACCCAGTACTTC.

The J gene is TRBJ2-1, the V gene TRBV10-2; D is unclear. Germline V gene data show CDR1 as WSHSY and CDR2 as SAAADI. V was cut by 10 bases and J by 0 bases, with 13 bases left in between. This CDR3 is built from 14 residues. CDR3 in DNA: TGCGCCACGACCGCCAGTTTCTCCTACAATGAGCAGTTCTTC. As protein: CATTASFSYNEQFF.

This clone was counted once. The chain carries TRBV29-1 and TRBJ2-5; D tentatively reads TRBD1 or TRBD2 (5 bases each). With the DNA end fitting TRBJ2-7 better, the J assignment may be wrong. CDR1 and CDR2 (germline): SQVTM, ANQGSEA. The CDR3 runs to 13 residues. CDR3 residues: CSVAGTGVGEQYF. DNA of the CDR3: TGCAGCGTCGCCGGGACGGGCGTTGGCGAGCAGTACTTC.

The rearrangement uses TRBV7-2 and TRBJ2-1; TRBD2 matches 15 bases. Trimming cost V 2 bases and J 10 bases; bases outside gene matches: 6. CDR1 is SGHTA and CDR2 is FQGNSA in the germline V gene. There are 16 residues in the CDR3. In nucleotides, the CDR3 is TGTGCCAGCAGCTTACCCGGGACTAGCGGGAGGCGGGAGCAGTTCTTC. Its translation is CASSLPGTSGRREQFF.

This rearrangement joins TRBV7-8 to TRBJ2-2; unclear D gene. CDR3 length equals 17 residues. Deletions cut 8 bases from V and 4 bases from J, with 23 bases between. Germline V gene lookup returns CDR1 SGHVS and CDR2 FQNEAQ. The CDR3 nucleotides read TGTGCCAGCCCCTTAGGTGGCAAGCCTGGCGTCACCGGGGAGCTGTTTTTT. It is translated as CASPLGGKPGVTGELFF.

CDR3 residues: CASSRGYSSRTDTQYF. CDR3 coding DNA: TGTGCCAGCAGCAGGGGTTACTCTTCCCGCACAGATACGCAGTATTTT. The genes are TRBV5-7 and TRBJ2-3; maybe TRBD1 (5 bases). TRBV5-7 is an ORF, with its function uncertain. The CDR3 is 16 residues long. The V and J ends lost 4 bases and 1 base respectively, with 16 bases between them.

V is TRBV7-2 and J is TRBJ2-1, with 14 nucleotides matching TRBD2. This CDR3 region has 14 residues. CDR1 and CDR2 from the germline V gene are SGHTA and FQGNSA. V lost 6 bases, J lost 8 bases, and 3 bases stayed unmatched. CDR3 nucleotide sequence: TGTGCCAGCAGTACGGGACTAGCGGGGGATGAGCAGTTCTTC. Protein product: CASSTGLAGDEQFF.

The genes are TRBV7-3 and TRBJ2-5; D tentatively fits TRBD1 or TRBD2 (5 bases each). V was pared by 3 bases and J by 0 bases, with 5 bases between. The CDR3 spans 13 residues. Germline assignment: CDR1 SGHTA and CDR2 FQGTGA. CDR3 sequence: CASSLGHQETQYF. CDR3 in DNA: TGTGCCAGCAGCTTGGGACACCAAGAGACCCAGTACTTC.

The V call is TRBV19, the J call TRBJ2-3; D gene uncertain. This CDR3 is 15 amino acids long. With 7 bases removed from V and 1 base from J, the gap between germline ends came to 15 bases. Germline loops: CDR1 LNHDA, CDR2 SQIVND (reference sequence). This CDR3 is CASTLSRRRTDTQYF. Written as DNA, the CDR3 is TGTGCCAGTACCCTCTCCCGCCGCCGCACAGATACGCAGTATTTT.

This clone was recorded once. The chain links TRBV5-1 to TRBJ1-5; possible D gene TRBD1, 5 bases. With 3 bases removed from V and 7 bases from J, the gap between germline ends came to 11 bases. CDR1 and CDR2 (germline): SGHRS, YFSETQ. The CDR3 sequence is 13 residues long. The CDR3 reads CASSWEGSQPQHF. CDR3 coding DNA: TGCGCCAGCAGCTGGGAGGGGTCACAGCCCCAGCATTTT.

The V gene is TRBV30, the J gene TRBJ1-6, with a weak D call TRBD1 (6 bases). CDR1 is GTSNPN and CDR2 is SVGIG in the germline V gene (reference sequence). The CDR3 length is 16 residues. Between the trimmed V and J ends, which lost 3 bases and 0 bases, there was a span of 12 bases. The CDR3 region is CAWSLSQGSYNSPLHF. CDR3 in DNA: TGTGCCTGGAGCCTATCACAGGGCTCCTATAATTCACCCCTCCACTTT.

This clone has just a few counts. Mismatch with germline at one junction end may stem from a read error. V is TRBV5-1 and J is TRBJ2-1, with D tentatively TRBD1 (6 bases). The CDR3 loop spans 14 amino acids. Germline values: CDR1 SGHRS, CDR2 YFSETQ. The CDR3 DNA is TGCGCCAGCAGCTTGGTGGTAGGGGACAACGAGCAGTTCTTC. Translated: CASSLVVGDNEQFF.

The chain links TRBV28 to TRBJ2-7; D gene unclear. Germline lookup yields CDR1 MDHEN and CDR2 SYDVKM. V lost 1 base and J lost 6, with 19 bases in between. There are 16 residues in the CDR3. In nucleotides, the CDR3 is TGTGCCAGCAGTTTATCCCCCTCCGCCCTGGAGCGCGAGCAGTACTTC. It codes for CASSLSPSALEREQYF. Variable domain in full (rest from reference TRBV28 and TRBJ2-7): DVKVTQSSRYLVKRTGEKVFLECVQDMDHENMFWYRQDPGLGLRLIYFSYDVKMKEKGDIPEGYSVSREKKERFSLILESASTNQTSMYLCASSLSPSALEREQYFGPGTRLTVT.

The chain carries TRBV19 and TRBJ2-7; D possibly matches TRBD1 or TRBD2 (5 bases each). The germline V gene has CDR1 LNHDA and CDR2 SQIVND (reference sequence). V was pared by 7 bases and J by 0 bases, with 19 bases between. This CDR3 contains 16 residues. In DNA, the CDR3 is TGTGCCAGTACCCAGAGGGGAAGCTCCGGCTCCTACGAGCAGTACTTC. It is translated as CASTQRGSSGSYEQYF.

This chain links TRBV5-5 with TRBJ2-1, with 7 nucleotides matching TRBD1. The V gene end was trimmed by 0 bases and the J gene end by 3 bases; junction bases not matched to a gene: 3. This CDR3 is 15 amino acids long. Germline V gives CDR1 SGHKS, CDR2 YYEKEE (reference sequence). CDR3 residues: CASSLVAGGYNEQFF. CDR3 in DNA: TGTGCCAGCAGCTTGGTTGCAGGGGGCTACAATGAGCAGTTCTTC. Drawing the rest from reference TRBV5-5 and TRBJ2-1, the complete variable domain is DAGVTQSPTHLIKTRGQQVTLRCSPISGHKSVSWYQQVLGQGPQFIFQYYEKEERGRGNFPDRFSARQFPNYSSELNVNALLLGDSALYLCASSLVAGGYNEQFFGPGTRLTVL.

Only one count was recorded for this clone. The chain carries TRBV27 and TRBJ2-1; D is possibly TRBD2 (5 bases). Trimming took 3 bases from V and 13 from J, leaving 13 bases between them. CDR3 length: 12 amino acids. CDR1 is MNHEY, CDR2 SMNVEV, per germline (reference sequence). CDR3 coding DNA: TGTGCCAGCAGTTTCGGGATAGGTCCTCAGTTCTTC. Translation: CASSFGIGPQFF.

The CDR3 is CASSMGGGRGELFF. DNA for the CDR3: TGTGCCAGTAGTATGGGAGGGGGCCGTGGGGAGCTGTTTTTT. V gene TRBV19 combines with J gene TRBJ2-2; D is possibly TRBD1 or TRBD2 (7 bases each). Germline V lookup: CDR1 LNHDA, CDR2 SQIVND (reference sequence). Trimming cost V 3 bases and J 8 bases, with 13 bases left between them. This CDR3 region has 14 residues.

The chain recombines TRBV4-1 with TRBJ1-5; 11 nucleotides align to TRBD1. Germline loops: CDR1 MGHRA, CDR2 YSYEKL. This CDR3 comprises 14 residues. V shed 4 bases and J 7 bases; nucleotides not matched to a gene: 3. CDR3 coding DNA: TGCGCCAGCAGCCCCGGGACAGGGGGGCAGCCCCAGCATTTT. Amino acids: CASSPGTGGQPQHF.

Remarks on this clone: This sample also contains other DNA sequences that code for the same CDR3. The chain carries TRBV10-3 and TRBJ2-3; possibly TRBD2 for D (7 bases). Germline V gives CDR1 ENHRY, CDR2 SYGVKD. CDR3 size: 15 residues. V was cut by 11 bases and J by 1 base, with 19 bases left in between. The CDR3 DNA is TGTGCCTGTCGGCTGGGGGGGGCCGGCACAGATACGCAGTATTTT. Its translation is CACRLGGAGTDTQYF.

V and J are TRBV21-1 and TRBJ2-1; the D call of TRBD1 is as the table states it, not checked on the DNA. TRBV21-1 is a pseudogene segment. The CDR3 spans 15 residues. CDR3 bases: TGTGCCAGCAGTGAGGGACAGGGAAACAACAATGAGCAGTTCTTC. Encoded protein: CASSEGQGNNNEQFF.